This section outlines one T cell receptor (beta chain) sequence together with its context. No antigen is known for it. This specimen belongs to a study of OX40 agonist ivuxolimab in advanced cancers. Study outcomes and limitations: The antigen specificity of the peripheral T cells (those that were expanded) was not determined.

Data came from immunoSEQ multiplex PCR; TCRdb stores just in-frame clones and leaves some out. The sample includes about 99,000 clones, approximately 95% of them seen just once. Losses at the gene ends were 2 bases for V and 3 bases for J; bases not matched to a gene: 4. Germline V gives CDR1 LNHDA, CDR2 SQIVND (reference sequence). The CDR3 covers 15 residues. The genes are TRBV19 and TRBJ1-1, with 9 bases aligning to TRBD1. Specimen: CD4+ or CD8+ T cells sorted from blood, collected in a trial of the OX40 agonist ivuxolimab. This sequence originates from an adult with an advanced solid tumor such as melanoma, head and neck, liver or kidney cancer. CDR3 DNA: TGTGCCAGTAGTATATCGGACAGGGGATACACTGAAGCTTTCTTT. Its translation is CASSISDRGYTEAFF.